The 8 T cell receptor beta chains below come from one sample, sequenced in a study of blood T cell repertoires in COVID-19. Sequencing was performed with immunoSEQ multiplex PCR; in TCRdb, only in-frame clones are kept and a portion is missing. The sample shows approximately 250,000 clones, approximately 86% of them seen only once. The sequencing sample was made of peripheral blood. These receptors all stem from a woman in her seventies with COVID-19, enrolled during active disease.

V gene TRBV4-1 combines with J gene TRBJ2-5, with TRBD1 as a possible D gene (5 bases). Trimming took off 3 bases at V and 4 bases at J, with 15 bases between the two ends. The CDR3 is 15 amino acids. Germline V lookup: CDR1 MGHRA, CDR2 YSYEKL. The DNA of the CDR3 is TGCGCCAGCAGCCAGTTAGGGGTTACGGGAGAGACCCAGTACTTC. Translating it yields CASSQLGVTGETQYF.

For this clone: Within the sample, other DNA sequences also encode this same CDR3. The chain employs TRBV5-1 and TRBJ1-1, with 8 bases that match TRBD1. Germline loops: CDR1 SGHRS, CDR2 YFSETQ. The CDR3 covers 14 residues. V lost 5 bases to trimming and J lost 1 base; unmatched junction nucleotides: 4. CDR3: CASSFGTGNTEAFF. DNA of the CDR3: TGCGCCAGCAGTTTCGGGACAGGGAACACTGAAGCTTTCTTT. The full variable domain, its missing parts supplied by reference TRBV5-1 and TRBJ1-1, is KAGVTQTPRYLIKTRGQQVTLSCSPISGHRSVSWYQQTPGQGLQFLFEYFSETQRNKGNFPGRFSGRQFSNSRSEMNVSTLELGDSALYLCASSFGTGNTEAFFGQGTRLTVV.

The chain uses TRBV6-2 or TRBV6-3 and TRBJ2-1; a possible D gene is TRBD1 (6 bases). Germline V gene lookup returns CDR1 MNHEY and CDR2 SVGEGT. The CDR3 runs 12 residues. V was shortened by 6 bases and J by 7 bases, with 10 bases between the two germline ends. CDR3 DNA: TGTGCCAGCAGCCATGACAGGAATGAGCAGTTCTTC. Translated: CASSHDRNEQFF.

This chain joins TRBV5-8 and TRBJ2-2; D might be TRBD1 (6 bases). Germline values: CDR1 SGHTS, CDR2 YDEGEE. There are 16 residues in the CDR3. V was pared by 2 bases and J by 0 bases, with 11 bases between. CDR3 amino acids: CASSLPGQTNTGELFF. DNA of the CDR3: TGTGCCAGCAGCTTACCGGGACAAACGAACACCGGGGAGCTGTTTTTT.

The rearrangement links TRBV4-3 to TRBJ2-7, with 7 bases identical to TRBD1. CDR1 and CDR2 from the germline V gene are LGHNA and YSLEER. Losses at the gene ends were 0 bases for V and 3 bases for J; bases not matched to a gene: 5. The CDR3 runs to 15 residues. CDR3 sequence reads: CASSQDRGQDYEQYF. CDR3 DNA: TGCGCCAGCAGCCAAGACCGCGGACAGGACTACGAGCAGTACTTC.

This rearrangement joins TRBV4-3 to TRBJ2-7; D is possibly TRBD1 (6 bases). The germline V and J ends were trimmed by 1 base and 3 bases, with 19 bases remaining between them. CDR1 is LGHNA and CDR2 is YSLEER in the germline V gene. The CDR3 has 17 residues. The CDR3, as DNA: TGCGCCAGCAGCCAAGCCCACCAACAGGGTGCGATCTACGAGCAGTACTTC. Its translation: CASSQAHQQGAIYEQYF.

The CDR3 sequence is CASSLSGDTQYF. DNA for the CDR3: TGTGCCAGCAGTTTATCAGGGGATACGCAGTATTTT. This chain joins TRBV28 and TRBJ2-3; maybe TRBD1 (5 bases). The CDR3 is 12 residues long. Deletions cut 1 base from V and 6 bases from J, with 5 bases between. Germline assignment: CDR1 MDHEN and CDR2 SYDVKM.

The sample holds a few counts of this clone. V gene TRBV6-2 or TRBV6-3 combines with J gene TRBJ1-6, with D possibly TRBD1 on 5 matching bases. V was pared by 3 bases and J by 0 bases, with 15 bases between. This CDR3 spans 18 amino acids. The germline gives CDR1 MNHEY, CDR2 SVGEGT. Here the CDR3 reads CASSYALDSDSYNSPLHF. The DNA for the CDR3 is TGTGCCAGCAGTTATGCCCTCGACAGTGACTCCTATAATTCACCCCTCCACTTT.